Below are 29 T cell receptor beta chains sequenced from a single sample in a study of T cell responses to AZD1222 COVID-19 vaccine. The data were produced by immunoSEQ multiplex PCR, yet TCRdb's version contains in-frame clones alone and is incomplete. The table has about 140,000 clones, about 91% seen once; the top ten hold roughly 3%. The sample in question was peripheral blood, obtained on day 0 of AZD1222 vaccination. The origin of the receptors is an adult in good health.

This clone was detected once. CDR3: CASSSGRRGSSYEQYF. The CDR3 DNA is TGTGCCAGCAGCTCGGGTAGGCGGGGAAGCTCCTACGAGCAGTACTTC. The rearrangement uses TRBV7-8 and TRBJ2-7; D perhaps matches TRBD2 (6 bases). V lost 4 bases and J lost 0, with 16 bases in between. The CDR3 extends over 16 amino acids. Germline assignment: CDR1 SGHVS and CDR2 FQNEAQ.

The rearrangement links TRBV4-3 to TRBJ2-2; 10 positions agree with TRBD2. V trimming: 2 bases; J trimming: 4 bases; junction bases outside the gene matches: 4. The CDR3 spans 16 residues. Germline lookup yields CDR1 LGHNA and CDR2 YSLEER. CDR3 nucleotides: TGCGCCAGCAGCCAATCTAGCGGGAGTCTCACCGGGGAGCTGTTTTTT. As protein: CASSQSSGSLTGELFF.

The CDR3 loop reads CASSFQSGTEAFF. The CDR3 bases are TGTGCCAGCAGTTTTCAGAGTGGGACTGAAGCTTTCTTT. The genes are TRBV12-3 or TRBV12-4 and TRBJ1-1; no definite D call. The CDR3 totals 13 residues. Trimming stripped 3 bases from V and 5 bases from J, with 10 bases between.

The CDR3 nucleotides read TGTGCCAGCAGTTCGGGACAGGGGGTGCTCGGGGAGCTGTTTTTT. Its protein product is CASSSGQGVLGELFF. The rearrangement uses TRBV27 and TRBJ2-2; 11 bases align to TRBD1. The CDR3 runs 15 residues. V was clipped by 4 bases and J by 7 bases; unmatched bases: 5. Germline assignment: CDR1 MNHEY and CDR2 SMNVEV (reference sequence).

The J gene is TRBJ1-2, the V gene TRBV30; TRBD1 agrees at 9 bases. The CDR3 is made up of 13 amino acids. With 5 bases clipped from V and 8 bases from J, the junction kept 9 bases outside the gene matches. The germline gives CDR1 GTSNPN, CDR2 SVGIG (reference sequence). The CDR3 region is CAWGIQGAGGYTF. Written as DNA, the CDR3 is TGTGCCTGGGGGATACAGGGGGCAGGAGGCTACACCTTC.

V is TRBV25-1 and J is TRBJ1-1; possibly TRBD1 for D (6 bases). In germline, CDR1 is MGHDK, CDR2 SYGVNS. This CDR3 contains 15 residues. The V gene lost 3 bases and the J gene lost 2 bases, with 13 bases spanning the gap. CDR3 in amino acids: CASSEVGTSNTEAFF. DNA of the CDR3: TGTGCCAGCAGTGAGGTAGGGACATCAAACACTGAAGCTTTCTTT.

The V and J genes are TRBV27 and TRBJ2-1; D ambiguous. The CDR3 sequence is 14 residues long. Trimming took 5 bases from V and 0 from J, leaving 8 bases between them. Germline V gives CDR1 MNHEY, CDR2 SMNVEV (reference sequence). Written as DNA, the CDR3 is TGTGCCAGCAGTCCCCTCGGCTCCTACAATGAGCAGTTCTTC. Its protein product is CASSPLGSYNEQFF.

V usage is TRBV20-1 and J usage is TRBJ1-5; D not certain. Trimming shortened V by 3 bases and J by 2 bases, and 14 bases separated the two germline ends. Germline V gene lookup returns CDR1 DFQATT and CDR2 SNEGSKA (reference sequence). This CDR3 has 15 amino acids. DNA for the CDR3: TGCAGTGCTAGTGTGGGTCAGCCACGCAATCAGCCCCAGCATTTT. Protein: CSASVGQPRNQPQHF.

This clone was seen only a few times. As DNA, the CDR3 is TGTGCTAGTGGCCTCGCGACTAGCGGGAGATCAGAGACCCAGTACTTC. Translation gives CASGLATSGRSETQYF. V is TRBV12-5 and J is TRBJ2-5; 12 nucleotides align to TRBD2. Unmatched junction bases numbered 9, after V lost 6 bases and J lost 4 bases. This CDR3 is built from 16 residues. The germline CDR1 and CDR2 sequences are LGHNT and FRNRAP.

The rearrangement joins TRBV6-2 or TRBV6-3 to TRBJ2-2; D not certain. In germline, CDR1 is MNHEY, CDR2 SVGEGT. Deletions cut 1 base from V and 5 bases from J, with 5 bases between. The CDR3 extends over 13 amino acids. The CDR3 loop is CASSYWGTGELFF. In DNA, the CDR3 is TGTGCCAGCAGTTACTGGGGAACCGGGGAGCTGTTTTTT.

V gene TRBV3-1 (or the pseudogene TRBV3-2) combines with J gene TRBJ2-3; D is possibly TRBD2 (6 bases). Trimming took off 0 bases at V and 0 bases at J, with 13 bases between the two ends. This CDR3 is built from 17 residues. Germline lookup yields CDR1 LGHDT and CDR2 YNNKEL (reference sequence). CDR3 residues: CASSQETLASSTDTQYF. The CDR3 DNA reads TGTGCCAGCAGCCAAGAGACTCTAGCGTCTAGCACAGATACGCAGTATTTT.

The rearrangement links TRBV5-1 to TRBJ2-3, with no clear D. Per the germline V gene, CDR1 is SGHRS and CDR2 is YFSETQ. The CDR3 sequence is 15 residues long. V was cut by 2 bases and J by 0 bases, with 10 bases left in between. Written as DNA, the CDR3 is TGCGCCAGCAGCTTAGACTCTGATAGCACAGATACGCAGTATTTT. Its translation is CASSLDSDSTDTQYF.

The chain uses TRBV18 and TRBJ1-4; a weak D match, TRBD1 (5 bases). The CDR3 is 15 amino acids. Deletions cut 2 bases from V and 0 bases from J, with 7 bases between. The germline CDR1 and CDR2 sequences are KGHSH and LQKENI. CDR3 sequence reads: CASSPGGTTNEKLFF. The CDR3 nucleotides are TGTGCCAGCTCACCAGGGGGTACAACTAATGAAAAACTGTTTTTT.

The V call is TRBV19, the J call TRBJ2-6; 14 nucleotides match TRBD2. Germline V CDR1 and CDR2: LNHDA, SQIVND (reference sequence). The CDR3 is 19 amino acids. Unmatched junction bases numbered 10, after V lost 5 bases and J lost 4 bases. CDR3 DNA sequence: TGTGCCAGTAGTTTCCTGACTAGCGGGAGGGCCGCCGGGGCCAACGTCCTGACTTTC. It encodes CASSFLTSGRAAGANVLTF. Full variable domain (rest looked up from reference TRBV19 and TRBJ2-6): DGGITQSPKYLFRKEGQNVTLSCEQNLNHDAMYWYRQDPGQGLRLIYYSQIVNDFQKGDIAEGYSVSREKKESFPLTVTSAQKNPTAFYLCASSFLTSGRAAGANVLTFGAGSRLTVL.

V usage is TRBV7-8 and J usage is TRBJ2-7; 11 nucleotides match TRBD2. The CDR3 covers 17 residues. Germline CDR1 SGHVS, CDR2 FQNEAQ. Trimming cost V 5 bases and J 3 bases; bases outside gene matches: 12. CDR3 residues: CASSAESLLAGDYEQYF. CDR3 DNA sequence: TGTGCCAGCAGCGCTGAGAGTTTACTAGCGGGAGACTACGAGCAGTACTTC.

The V gene is TRBV6-6, the J gene TRBJ2-7; no reliable D call. This CDR3 has 15 residues. V was clipped by 0 bases and J by 5 bases, with 14 bases between them. Per germline, CDR1 MNHNY and CDR2 SVGAGI (reference sequence). As DNA, the CDR3 is TGTGCCAGCAGTTACTCGACTCCGGTGAGCGACGAGCAGTACTTC. Translated: CASSYSTPVSDEQYF.

The J gene is TRBJ2-3, the V gene TRBV7-2; TRBD2 is a possible D gene (5 bases). The V and J ends lost 1 base and 4 bases respectively, with 15 bases between them. Germline CDR1 SGHTA, CDR2 FQGNSA. CDR3 length equals 16 residues. CDR3 loop: CASSLDNGIPPDTQYF. DNA of the CDR3: TGTGCCAGCAGCTTAGATAACGGGATCCCCCCAGATACGCAGTATTTT.

The chain is built from TRBV5-1 and TRBJ1-1; D remains ambiguous. The germline V gene has CDR1 SGHRS and CDR2 YFSETQ. V lost 3 bases and J 4 bases, leaving 7 bases between the germline ends. The CDR3 loop spans 12 amino acids. The CDR3 nucleotides are TGCGCCAGCAGCTCAATCAGCACTGAAGCTTTCTTT. It is translated as CASSSISTEAFF. Supplemented by reference TRBV5-1 and TRBJ1-1, the full variable domain reads KAGVTQTPRYLIKTRGQQVTLSCSPISGHRSVSWYQQTPGQGLQFLFEYFSETQRNKGNFPGRFSGRQFSNSRSEMNVSTLELGDSALYLCASSSISTEAFFGQGTRLTVV.

V gene TRBV7-8 combines with J gene TRBJ2-1, with D perhaps TRBD2 (5 bases). This CDR3 contains 16 residues. Germline CDR1 and CDR2: SGHVS and FQNEAQ. Trimming took 5 bases from V and 7 from J, leaving 21 bases between them. CDR3 DNA sequence: TGTGCCAGCAGCCCCGTCTTCAGTCCTAGCCGGAATGAGCAGTTCTTC. Its translation is CASSPVFSPSRNEQFF.

The rearrangement joins TRBV7-9 to TRBJ1-1; D possibly corresponds to TRBD1 (5 bases). The germline CDR1 and CDR2 sequences are SEHNR and FQNEAQ (reference sequence). The CDR3 loop spans 15 amino acids. V was pared by 2 bases and J by 11 bases, with 21 bases between. CDR3 sequence reads: CASSLSGVGTTGAFF. For the CDR3, the DNA is TGTGCCAGCAGCTTAAGTGGCGTTGGGACTACTGGGGCTTTCTTT.

This clone appeared a single time. Other nucleotide sequences in the sample specify the same CDR3. The rearrangement uses TRBV20-1 and TRBJ2-7; TRBD2 aligns across 7 bases. Germline trimming cut 3 bases from V and 4 bases from J; bases unmatched to any gene: 0. Germline CDR1 and CDR2: DFQATT and SNEGSKA (reference sequence). The CDR3 length is 11 residues. The CDR3 coding sequence is TGCAGTGCTAGGGGAGGGTACGAGCAGTACTTC. Translated: CSARGGYEQYF.

The chain is built from TRBV30 and TRBJ1-1; 7 nucleotides line up with TRBD1. The CDR3 loop spans 14 amino acids. Germline CDR1 GTSNPN, CDR2 SVGIG (reference sequence). With 2 bases clipped from V and 1 base from J, the junction kept 4 bases outside the gene matches. CDR3 nucleotide sequence: TGTGCCTGGAGTCCGGGACAGACGAACACTGAAGCTTTCTTT. Its protein is CAWSPGQTNTEAFF.

This clone was seen only a few times. J is TRBJ1-1 and V is TRBV9; D is possibly TRBD1 (6 bases). CDR3 length: 13 residues. Trimming took 4 bases from V and 8 from J, leaving 15 bases between them. CDR1 SGDLS and CDR2 YYNGEE come from the germline V gene. The CDR3 loop is CASSPRGRGEAFF. CDR3 sequence (DNA): TGTGCCAGCAGCCCCCGCGGTAGGGGGGAAGCTTTCTTT.

The sample holds one count of this clone. V and J are TRBV19 and TRBJ2-3; unclear D gene. This CDR3 spans 14 amino acids. V lost 6 bases and J lost 2, with 12 bases in between. The germline gives CDR1 LNHDA, CDR2 SQIVND (reference sequence). The CDR3: CASRTVAFTDTQYF. In DNA, the CDR3 is TGTGCCAGTAGAACCGTAGCCTTCACAGATACGCAGTATTTT.

The V and J genes are TRBV7-2 and TRBJ2-3; 11 bases are shared with TRBD2. Per the germline V gene, CDR1 is SGHTA and CDR2 is FQGNSA. V shed 5 bases and J 4 bases; nucleotides not matched to a gene: 5. The CDR3 spans 15 residues. In DNA, the CDR3 is TGTGCCAGCAGCCTAGGACTAGCGGGCCCAGATACGCAGTATTTT. As protein: CASSLGLAGPDTQYF.

The chain links TRBV15 to TRBJ2-3; D gene ambiguous. The CDR3 is made up of 15 amino acids. Trimming removed 0 bases from V and 0 bases from J, with 7 bases in between. Germline V gene lookup returns CDR1 LNHNV and CDR2 YYDKDF (reference sequence). The CDR3 DNA sequence: TGTGCCACCAGCAGAGATGGCGTAAGCACAGATACGCAGTATTTT. Translated, it gives CATSRDGVSTDTQYF.

The J gene is TRBJ2-7, the V gene TRBV3-1 (or the pseudogene TRBV3-2); 10 positions match TRBD1. The CDR3 has 17 amino acids. CDR1 is LGHDT and CDR2 is YNNKEL in the germline V gene (reference sequence). V lost 1 base, J lost 2 bases, and 8 bases stayed unmatched. Here the CDR3 reads CASSQVPGTGVAYEQYF. In DNA form, the CDR3 reads TGTGCCAGCAGCCAAGTACCCGGGACAGGGGTCGCCTACGAGCAGTACTTC.

The J gene is TRBJ1-1, the V gene TRBV29-1, with unresolved D. CDR1 is SQVTM, CDR2 ANQGSEA, per germline. The CDR3 is made up of 16 amino acids. Trimming pared 4 bases from V and 1 base from J, leaving 19 bases between. The CDR3 loop is CSVALGFVVENTEAFF. As DNA, the CDR3 is TGCAGCGTTGCACTTGGGTTTGTTGTAGAGAACACTGAAGCTTTCTTT.

The rearrangement links TRBV7-9 to TRBJ2-7; D call uncertain. The CDR3 consists of 16 residues. Germline lookup yields CDR1 SEHNR and CDR2 FQNEAQ (reference sequence). With 0 bases removed from V and 8 bases from J, the gap between germline ends came to 20 bases. CDR3 sequence (DNA): TGTGCCAGCAGCTTAGCAGAGGCATACACTACTACGAAGCAGTACTTC. Translating it yields CASSLAEAYTTTKQYF.